What follows are 20 T cell receptor beta chains derived from one specimen sequenced in a study of control samples from healthy donors and cancer patients. Here immunoSEQ multiplex PCR was the method, and the copy in TCRdb shows in-frame clones only, minus some. The sample lists more than 12,000 clones, 60% to 85% occurring once. The material sequenced was formalin-fixed, paraffin-embedded tissue. The source of these receptors is a female donor with lung cancer.

The chain combines TRBV28 with TRBJ2-2, with D hard to call. Deletions cut 6 bases from V and 1 base from J, with 12 bases between. CDR1 MDHEN and CDR2 SYDVKM come from the germline V gene. This CDR3 is 15 amino acids long. CDR3 sequence reads: CASRPPLKNTGELFF. The CDR3 nucleotides read TGTGCCAGCAGGCCCCCCCTCAAGAACACCGGGGAGCTGTTTTTT.

This clone has only one observation. The J gene is TRBJ2-3, the V gene TRBV5-4; 11 nucleotides align to TRBD1. Germline CDR1 and CDR2: SGHNT and YYREEE (reference sequence). V lost 8 bases and J lost 6; bases outside the gene matches: 5. The CDR3 contains 13 residues. Here the CDR3 DNA reads TGTGCCAGTTGGGACAGGGGGAGGGATACGCAGTATTTT. This sequence encodes CASWDRGRDTQYF.

The rearrangement uses TRBV7-9 and TRBJ2-1, with 7 positions matching TRBD2. The CDR3 length is 13 residues. Germline V gene data show CDR1 as SEHNR and CDR2 as FQNEAQ (reference sequence). J gave up 6 bases and V 9 bases, and 8 bases lay outside the gene matches. CDR3 sequence reads: CASRGEAGNEQFF. CDR3 DNA sequence: TGTGCCAGTCGGGGGGAGGCGGGCAATGAGCAGTTCTTC. Variable domain in full (rest from reference TRBV7-9 and TRBJ2-1): DTGVSQNPRHKITKRGQNVTFRCDPISEHNRLYWYRQTLGQGPEFLTYFQNEAQLEKSRLLSDRFSAERPKGSFSTLEIQRTEQGDSAMYLCASRGEAGNEQFFGPGTRLTVL.

The gene calls are TRBV5-3 and TRBJ2-1, with D possibly being TRBD2 (5 bases). TRBV5-3 qualifies as an ORF whose function is uncertain. This CDR3 spans 13 amino acids. V was cut by 5 bases and J by 7 bases, with 13 bases left in between. The CDR3 nucleotides are TGTGCCAGAAGGCGGACTCCCCCTAATGAGCAGTTCTTC. Amino acid sequence: CARRRTPPNEQFF.

This clone appeared a single time. This chain links TRBV2 with TRBJ1-1, with 7 bases lining up with TRBD1. This CDR3 has 16 amino acids. In germline, CDR1 is SNHLY, CDR2 FYNNEI. Germline trimming cut 5 bases from V and 4 bases from J; bases unmatched to any gene: 13. CDR3 sequence (DNA): TGTGCCAGCAGTCCCTTCGAGGACAGGTTTGGCACTGAAGCTTTCTTT. Encoded protein: CASSPFEDRFGTEAFF.

The chain links TRBV25-1 to TRBJ2-5; 7 bases align to TRBD2. Trimming at V came to 2 bases and at J to 6 bases, leaving 9 bases not matched to a gene. This CDR3 has 15 residues. Per the germline V gene, CDR1 is MGHDK and CDR2 is SYGVNS. The CDR3 loop reads CASSEPTGGGKTQYF. The CDR3 bases are TGTGCCAGCAGTGAACCGACGGGGGGTGGGAAGACCCAGTACTTC.

For this clone: The same CDR3 also results from other DNA sequences found in this sample. This chain links TRBV6-5 with TRBJ1-5, with no clear D. Germline-derived CDR1 and CDR2 are MNHEY and SVGAGI. V lost 8 bases and J 5 bases, leaving 4 bases between the germline ends. The CDR3 length is 10 residues. CDR3 residues: CASDYQPQHF. DNA for the CDR3: TGTGCCAGCGACTATCAGCCCCAGCATTTT.

This chain uses TRBV6-2 or TRBV6-3 with TRBJ2-7; maybe TRBD2 (6 bases). V was shortened by 5 bases and J by 3 bases, with 14 bases between the two germline ends. The CDR3 runs 14 residues. Looked up from germline, CDR1 is MNHEY and CDR2 is SVGEGT. This CDR3 reads CASSDWGVNYEQYF. CDR3 in DNA: TGTGCCAGCAGTGACTGGGGGGTGAACTACGAGCAGTACTTC.

V and J are TRBV5-6 and TRBJ1-2; possibly TRBD1 for D (5 bases). CDR1 and CDR2 from the germline V gene are SGHDT and YYEEEE. V was shortened by 0 bases and J by 6 bases, with 15 bases between the two germline ends. The CDR3 contains 15 residues. The CDR3: CASSLAFGGLNGYTF. As DNA, the CDR3 is TGTGCCAGCAGCTTGGCCTTCGGGGGATTGAATGGCTACACCTTC.

The rearrangement joins TRBV3-1 (or the pseudogene TRBV3-2) to TRBJ1-2; perhaps TRBD1 as D (6 bases). The germline V gene encodes CDR1 LGHDT and CDR2 YNNKEL (reference sequence). CDR3 size: 14 residues. Trimming removed 1 base from V and 4 bases from J, with 10 bases in between. CDR3: CASSQAGVGYGYTF. The CDR3 DNA is TGTGCCAGCAGCCAAGCAGGGGTCGGCTATGGCTACACCTTC.

The chain joins TRBV7-9 to TRBJ1-4; D gene uncertain. Germline CDR1 is SEHNR and CDR2 is FQNEAQ (reference sequence). V was shortened by 2 bases and J by 8 bases, with 9 bases between the two germline ends. The CDR3 consists of 13 residues. In DNA, the CDR3 is TGTGCCAGCAGCTTACGGACGACAGAAAAACTGTTTTTT. Its protein is CASSLRTTEKLFF.

This clone is a singleton in its sample. The rearrangement links TRBV5-1 to TRBJ1-4, with a weak D call TRBD1 (5 bases). CDR3 size: 15 residues. The germline V gene has CDR1 SGHRS and CDR2 YFSETQ. Trimming pared 3 bases from V and 0 bases from J, leaving 9 bases between. CDR3 amino acids: CASSSTGATNEKLFF. DNA for the CDR3: TGCGCCAGCAGCTCTACAGGTGCAACTAATGAAAAACTGTTTTTT.

The rearrangement uses TRBV2 and TRBJ2-5, with TRBD2 matching over 9 bases. V shed 6 bases and J 5 bases; nucleotides not matched to a gene: 7. Germline CDR1 is SNHLY and CDR2 is FYNNEI. The CDR3 sequence is 14 residues long. The CDR3 sequence is CASRDSGSFETQYF. The DNA of the CDR3 is TGTGCCAGCAGGGATAGCGGGAGTTTCGAGACCCAGTACTTC. The complete variable domain, with remaining parts taken from reference TRBV2 and TRBJ2-5, reads EPEVTQTPSHQVTQMGQEVILRCVPISNHLYFYWYRQILGQKVEFLVSFYNNEISEKSEIFDDQFSVERPDGSNFTLKIRSTKLEDSAMYFCASRDSGSFETQYFGPGTRLLVL.

The CDR3 reads CASSKGPNEQFF. The CDR3 nucleotides are TGTGCCAGCAGTAAGGGTCCGAATGAGCAGTTCTTC. The rearrangement joins TRBV27 to TRBJ2-1; D unclear. V shed 5 bases and J shed 7 bases, with 9 bases lying between them. The CDR3 extends over 12 amino acids. CDR1 and CDR2 (germline): MNHEY, SMNVEV (reference sequence).

V usage is TRBV27 and J usage is TRBJ2-1; D not certain. The CDR3 extends over 12 amino acids. With 0 bases removed from V and 8 bases from J, the gap between germline ends came to 5 bases. Germline values: CDR1 MNHEY, CDR2 SMNVEV (reference sequence). CDR3 sequence (DNA): TGTGCCAGCAGTTTATCCGGGTATGAGCAGTTCTTC. Residues: CASSLSGYEQFF.

V and J are TRBV7-8 and TRBJ1-5; tentatively, D is TRBD1 (5 bases). The CDR3 totals 15 residues. Deletions cut 2 bases from V and 5 bases from J, with 13 bases between. Germline V gene data show CDR1 as SGHVS and CDR2 as FQNEAQ. This chain's CDR3 is CASSLRDPGYQPQHF. In DNA form, the CDR3 reads TGTGCCAGCAGCTTACGGGACCCAGGGTATCAGCCCCAGCATTTT.

V is TRBV29-1 and J is TRBJ1-1; D not resolved. Trimming removed 7 bases from V and 0 bases from J, with 12 bases in between. Per germline, CDR1 SQVTM and CDR2 ANQGSEA. This CDR3 has 13 residues. Here the CDR3 DNA reads TGCAGCGCCCGAAGACCCATGAACACTGAAGCTTTCTTT. Its protein is CSARRPMNTEAFF.

This clone appeared once. The chain has TRBV12-5 and TRBJ2-2, with TRBD1 matching 8 bases. V lost 2 bases and J lost 3; bases outside the gene matches: 5. From germline, CDR1 is LGHNT and CDR2 FRNRAP. The CDR3 length is 16 residues. The CDR3 DNA is TGTGCTAGTGGTTTGTCCCGGGACAGGTACACCGGGGAGCTGTTTTTT. It encodes CASGLSRDRYTGELFF. Complete variable domain (other parts from reference TRBV12-5 and TRBJ2-2): DARVTQTPRHKVTEMGQEVTMRCQPILGHNTVFWYRQTMMQGLELLAYFRNRAPLDDSGMPKDRFSAEMPDATLATLKIQPSEPRDSAVYFCASGLSRDRYTGELFFGEGSRLTVL.

The rearrangement joins TRBV9 to TRBJ1-2; 8 nucleotides align to TRBD1. The CDR3 is 14 amino acids. CDR1 and CDR2 from the germline V gene are SGDLS and YYNGEE. V gave up 4 bases and J gave up 4 bases; unmatched junction bases: 6. In nucleotides, the CDR3 is TGTGCCAGCAGCCCGCGGACAGGGCTCTATGGCTACACCTTC. Translated, it gives CASSPRTGLYGYTF.

The rearrangement joins TRBV2 to TRBJ2-2; 8 bases are a match to TRBD2. The V segment lost 4 bases and the J segment 0 bases; nucleotides outside the gene matches: 1. Germline CDR1 SNHLY, CDR2 FYNNEI. The CDR3 runs to 15 residues. CDR3 protein: CASSAGGANTGELFF. The CDR3 coding sequence is TGTGCCAGCAGTGCCGGGGGGGCGAACACCGGGGAGCTGTTTTTT.